Listed below are T cell receptor beta chains from one sample, sequenced in a study of T-cell memory formation after mild COVID-19. MiXCR, applied by TCRdb to the 5' RACE reads, yields one record per CDR3 protein. The profile shows over 50,000 distinct CDR3 sequences, 9.3% of them singletons. Sequences were obtained from PBMCs or a T cell subset sorted from them (not recorded which). These receptors were collected from an adult woman who had mild COVID-19 (a few samples of this study predate the infection). Cell type and time point are not known. The CDR3 runs from the conserved cysteine through the conserved F or W. A row's size may be missing; if present it is once, few, many or a size class.

size	J	V	CDR3
-	TRBJ1-1	TRBV30	CAWSVLSPNTEAFF
few	TRBJ1-1	TRBV3-1	CASSQDLTVNTEAFF
-	TRBJ2-3	TRBV4-1	CASSQDVSGGGTQYF
many	TRBJ2-1	TRBV12-3/TRBV12-4	CASSPRLVSSYNEQFF
-	TRBJ2-7	TRBV6-6	CASSPGAGNYEQYF
many	TRBJ2-7	TRBV20-1	CSARQGLEVGEQYF
once	TRBJ1-1	TRBV20-1	CSAPPTNLNTEAFF
-	TRBJ1-1	TRBV27	CASSPPRGRDEQIRRTEAFF
many	TRBJ2-7	TRBV20-1	CSARDGGGTEAYEQYF
-	TRBJ1-6	TRBV11-2	CASSPGMGSSYNSPLHF
many	TRBJ2-2	TRBV24-1	CATSDLWGQGIGELFF
few	TRBJ2-5	TRBV20-1	CSSEWRQETQYF
few	TRBJ1-1	TRBV18	CASSPQGAAEAFF
many	TRBJ2-7	TRBV7-2	CASSSTGRGSYEQYF
-	TRBJ2-1	TRBV4-1	CASSRGLAASYNEQFF
many	TRBJ2-5	TRBV7-6	CASSQDWGETQYF
-	TRBJ1-1	TRBV3-1	CASSQVRSRAFF
many	TRBJ1-2	TRBV7-8	CASSPGRFNYGYTF
-	TRBJ2-7	TRBV9	CASSVGLADSYEQYF
few	TRBJ2-7	TRBV2	CASSAGTSRHEQYF
-	TRBJ1-1	TRBV7-2	CASSLRSDGKAFF
many	TRBJ2-3	TRBV7-9	CASSLTRAEEDTQYF
few	TRBJ2-5	TRBV3-1	CASSQDQGLAGGAGETQYF
-	TRBJ1-2	TRBV5-6	CASSLGTVLYGYTF
few	TRBJ2-7	TRBV12-3/TRBV12-4	CASSLTTFLREGYEQYF
-	TRBJ2-3	TRBV6-1	CASSELGAGATDTQYF
few	TRBJ2-3	TRBV12-3/TRBV12-4	CASRRLGRGDTQYF
-	TRBJ2-1	TRBV5-5	CASSLVTGGGHEQFF
few	TRBJ2-5	TRBV2	CASRLVGFKETQYF
many	TRBJ2-7	TRBV20-1	CSANAAGGSPYEQYF
few	TRBJ1-1	TRBV7-3	CASSFQMNTEAFF
few	TRBJ2-7	TRBV6-5	CASSLTGGLSYEQYF
few	TRBJ1-1	TRBV20-1	CSARRSGQGNTEAFF
few	TRBJ1-4	TRBV20-1	CSARPGGVGEKLFF
many	TRBJ2-1	TRBV12-3/TRBV12-4	CASRPDRTPAEQFF
many	TRBJ2-7	TRBV6-5	CASSQQGILGREQYF
-	TRBJ1-1	TRBV5-1	CASSQSVNEAFF
few	TRBJ2-1	TRBV9	CASSAPGQGSYNEQFF
-	TRBJ2-3	TRBV12-3/TRBV12-4	CASRREVDTQYF
few	TRBJ2-2	TRBV4-3	CASSQDLYGTRDTGELFF
-	TRBJ2-5	TRBV7-2	CASSLRGEKTQYF
few	TRBJ1-1	TRBV6-5	CASSRAGRNTEAFF